This TCR beta chain was identified during a study of control samples from healthy donors and cancer patients. The CDR3 consists of 11 residues. V lost 2 bases, J lost 5 bases, and 3 bases lay in between. Germline V gene lookup returns CDR1 SNHLY and CDR2 FYNNEI. Using immunoSEQ multiplex PCR, the repertoire was profiled, and TCRdb retains in-frame clones only, with some absent. This table has roughly 100,000 clones, roughly 90% appearing once. The material sequenced was PBMCs. The chain uses TRBV2 and TRBJ2-5; D gene uncertain. This sequence was found in a man aged 60-69 years with lung cancer. CDR3 amino acids: CASSEYETQYF. Written as DNA, the CDR3 is TGTGCCAGCAGTGAATACGAGACCCAGTACTTC.